Shown below are 29 T cell receptor beta chains from a single sample sequenced in a study of brain T cells in children with intractable seizures. The table came from immunoSEQ multiplex PCR; TCRdb's copy has only in-frame clones and leaves some out. The repertoire consists of tens of thousands of clones, with about 93% occurring once and the leading ten covering 1.5%. Here the sequenced sample was peripheral blood, taken at surgery. The receptor set was obtained from a boy under two years old with tuberous sclerosis and intractable seizures.

The V gene is TRBV6-5, the J gene TRBJ2-1; D perhaps matches TRBD1 (6 bases). The CDR3 consists of 13 residues. V was pared by 6 bases and J by 7 bases, with 13 bases between. The germline gives CDR1 MNHEY, CDR2 SVGAGI. CDR3 coding DNA: TGTGCCAGCAGGGAGACAGGCCTAAATGAGCAGTTCTTC. It translates to CASRETGLNEQFF.

V usage is TRBV3-1 (or the pseudogene TRBV3-2) and J usage is TRBJ2-2; a weak D match, TRBD1 (6 bases). The CDR3 loop spans 17 amino acids. Trimming stripped 5 bases from V and 8 bases from J, with 24 bases between. The germline CDR1 and CDR2 sequences are LGHDT and YNNKEL (reference sequence). CDR3 DNA sequence: TGTGCCAGCAGCAGATACCTAGGATTTACAGGGTCTGGGGAGCTGTTTTTT. This translates into CASSRYLGFTGSGELFF.

The chain has TRBV9 and TRBJ2-7; TRBD2 agrees at 13 bases. Germline values: CDR1 SGDLS, CDR2 YYNGEE. The CDR3 has 15 residues. J was trimmed by 6 bases and V by 0 bases; bases with no gene match: 3. As DNA, the CDR3 is TGTGCCAGCAGCGTAGGGACTAGCGGGAGAACCGAGCAGTACTTC. Encoded protein: CASSVGTSGRTEQYF.

CDR3 amino acids: CASSERVENTEAFF. The CDR3 DNA reads as TGTGCCAGCAGTGAACGGGTGGAGAACACTGAAGCTTTCTTT. The chain recombines TRBV2 with TRBJ1-1; no clear D gene. Germline V gives CDR1 SNHLY, CDR2 FYNNEI. V was pared by 2 bases and J by 1 base, with 8 bases between. The CDR3 is made up of 14 amino acids. Combining the CDR3 with reference TRBV2 and TRBJ1-1 gives the whole variable domain EPEVTQTPSHQVTQMGQEVILRCVPISNHLYFYWYRQILGQKVEFLVSFYNNEISEKSEIFDDQFSVERPDGSNFTLKIRSTKLEDSAMYFCASSERVENTEAFFGQGTRLTVV.

The chain carries TRBV5-1 and TRBJ1-2, with TRBD1 identical over 8 bases. Germline V gene data show CDR1 as SGHRS and CDR2 as YFSETQ. This CDR3 contains 13 residues. V shed 1 base, J shed 8 bases, and the junction held 4 bases outside the gene matches. CDR3 sequence reads: CASSLQGAGGYTF. The CDR3 bases are TGCGCCAGCAGCTTGCAGGGGGCTGGAGGCTACACCTTC.

In DNA form, the CDR3 reads TGTGCCAGTAGTATCTCCTCGGGGAGCACTGAAGCTTTCTTT. Its translation is CASSISSGSTEAFF. The genes are TRBV19 and TRBJ1-1; D is undetermined. Trimming took off 3 bases at V and 4 bases at J, with 12 bases between the two ends. The CDR3 has 14 residues. CDR1 and CDR2 from the germline V gene are LNHDA and SQIVND (reference sequence).

This clone was seen just once. As DNA, the CDR3 is TGTGCCACCCAGAGGGAAGAGACCCAGTACTTC. This sequence encodes CATQREETQYF. The J gene is TRBJ2-5, the V gene TRBV10-3, with D maybe TRBD2 (5 bases). V lost 10 bases to trimming and J lost 3 bases, with 9 bases between them. The CDR3 runs to 11 residues. Germline loops: CDR1 ENHRY, CDR2 SYGVKD.

The chain combines TRBV30 with TRBJ2-1; 8 positions match TRBD1. Germline lookup yields CDR1 GTSNPN and CDR2 SVGIG (reference sequence). The CDR3 length is 17 residues. V was clipped by 3 bases and J by 0 bases; unmatched bases: 10. The CDR3 sequence: CAWSPRWDRTSYNEQFF. For the CDR3, the DNA is TGTGCCTGGAGCCCACGGTGGGACAGGACCTCCTACAATGAGCAGTTCTTC.

The chain uses TRBV6-5 and TRBJ2-7, with D unresolved. The germline V gene has CDR1 MNHEY and CDR2 SVGAGI. V was clipped by 2 bases and J by 0 bases, with 11 bases between them. The CDR3 length is 15 residues. The CDR3 loop reads CASSYEGSPSYEQYF. The DNA of the CDR3 is TGTGCCAGCAGTTACGAAGGGTCCCCCTCCTACGAGCAGTACTTC.

This clone is a singleton in its sample. V usage is TRBV5-1 and J usage is TRBJ2-2; 7 bases align to TRBD1. CDR1 is SGHRS, CDR2 YFSETQ, per germline. V shed 0 bases, J shed 7 bases, and the junction held 3 bases outside the gene matches. The CDR3 is made up of 14 amino acids. CDR3 sequence (DNA): TGCGCCAGCAGCTTGGGACAGGGCGTCGGGGAGCTGTTTTTT. Its protein is CASSLGQGVGELFF.

This chain links TRBV29-1 with TRBJ1-5; possibly TRBD1 for D (5 bases). CDR3 length: 15 amino acids. The V gene's germline CDR1 is SQVTM and CDR2 ANQGSEA. Trimming took 8 bases from V and 4 from J, leaving 21 bases between them. The DNA for the CDR3 is TGCAGCATTGGGTTTATCCCCGGGGCGAATCAGCCCCAGCATTTT. Translated: CSIGFIPGANQPQHF.

This chain connects TRBV5-4 to TRBJ1-6; perhaps TRBD1 as D (5 bases). This CDR3 is 17 amino acids long. The germline CDR1 and CDR2 sequences are SGHNT and YYREEE (reference sequence). V was pared by 4 bases and J by 9 bases, with 23 bases between. The CDR3 protein is CASSQGTRMMGGSPLHF. DNA for the CDR3: TGTGCCAGCAGCCAGGGTACGAGGATGATGGGAGGTTCACCCCTCCACTTT.

The CDR3 loop reads CASSLNQETQYF. CDR3 bases: TGTGCCAGCAGCTTAAATCAAGAGACCCAGTACTTC. The V and J genes are TRBV5-6 and TRBJ2-5; D not resolved. V was pared by 2 bases and J by 2 bases, with 4 bases between. The CDR3 sequence is 12 residues long. The germline CDR1 and CDR2 sequences are SGHDT and YYEEEE.

The genes are TRBV4-1 and TRBJ2-1; TRBD1 matches at 9 bases. CDR1 and CDR2 from the germline V gene are MGHRA and YSYEKL. The trim removed 1 base at V and 8 bases at J, leaving 6 bases unmatched. The CDR3 consists of 15 residues. CDR3 region: CASSQAGTGPDEQFF. CDR3 in DNA: TGCGCCAGCAGCCAAGCCGGGACAGGGCCAGATGAGCAGTTCTTC.

This clone was counted a single time. The chain is built from TRBV2 and TRBJ1-6; D is uncertain. Germline-derived CDR1 and CDR2 are SNHLY and FYNNEI. The CDR3 loop spans 15 amino acids. V was clipped by 6 bases and J by 7 bases, with 16 bases between them. CDR3 protein: CASRERAGWNSPLHF. CDR3 nucleotides: TGTGCCAGCAGAGAGCGGGCCGGCTGGAATTCACCCCTCCACTTT.

The genes are TRBV19 and TRBJ1-5, with unresolved D. Germline V gives CDR1 LNHDA, CDR2 SQIVND (reference sequence). The CDR3 totals 14 residues. V dropped 3 bases and J dropped 3 bases, with 9 bases sitting between them. CDR3 sequence: CASSMISNNQPQHF. CDR3 DNA: TGTGCCAGTAGTATGATTTCAAACAATCAGCCCCAGCATTTT.

This clone showed up just a few times. The genes are TRBV6-5 and TRBJ1-3; maybe TRBD1 (6 bases). The CDR3 runs 15 residues. The germline gives CDR1 MNHEY, CDR2 SVGAGI. Trimming took 4 bases from V and 0 from J, leaving 10 bases between them. This CDR3 is CASSFGGLSGNTIYF. CDR3 in DNA: TGTGCCAGCAGTTTTGGGGGCCTCTCTGGAAACACCATATATTTT.

Only a few counts were recorded for this clone. This chain uses TRBV5-4 with TRBJ1-2, with D maybe TRBD1 (5 bases). With 0 bases removed from V and 3 bases from J, the gap between germline ends came to 9 bases. Germline assignment: CDR1 SGHNT and CDR2 YYREEE (reference sequence). The CDR3 consists of 14 residues. CDR3 amino acids: CASSLDRNYYGYTF. In DNA form, the CDR3 reads TGTGCCAGCAGCTTGGACAGGAACTACTATGGCTACACCTTC. Full variable domain (remainder filled in from reference TRBV5-4 and TRBJ1-2): ETGVTQSPTHLIKTRGQQVTLRCSSQSGHNTVSWYQQALGQGPQFIFQYYREEENGRGNFPPRFSGLQFPNYSSELNVNALELDDSALYLCASSLDRNYYGYTFGSGTRLTVV.

This chain connects TRBV25-1 to TRBJ1-1, with a weak D call TRBD1 (5 bases). The germline V and J ends were trimmed by 3 bases and 3 bases, with 11 bases remaining between them. Germline assignment: CDR1 MGHDK and CDR2 SYGVNS. The length of the CDR3 is 14 residues. DNA for the CDR3: TGTGCCAGCAGTGACGCTGGGGGGGACACTGAAGCTTTCTTT. It translates to CASSDAGGDTEAFF.

This sequence joins TRBV3-1 (or the pseudogene TRBV3-2) and TRBJ2-2; D is perhaps TRBD2 (5 bases). Trimming stripped 3 bases from V and 0 bases from J, with 8 bases between. Germline CDR1 is LGHDT and CDR2 is YNNKEL (reference sequence). This CDR3 is built from 15 residues. The CDR3 DNA reads as TGTGCCAGCAGCCAGGACGGGACGAACACCGGGGAGCTGTTTTTT. This codes for CASSQDGTNTGELFF.

The chain has TRBV9 and TRBJ2-5, with 7 bases lining up with TRBD2. CDR1 SGDLS and CDR2 YYNGEE come from the germline V gene. The CDR3 length is 12 residues. The J segment lost 7 bases and the V segment lost 4 bases, leaving 4 bases of the junction unmatched. CDR3 region: CASSPSGGTQYF. As DNA, the CDR3 is TGTGCCAGCAGCCCCTCGGGGGGGACCCAGTACTTC.

The V and J genes are TRBV24-1 and TRBJ2-1, with 8 bases that match TRBD2. Trimming at V came to 3 bases and at J to 2 bases, leaving 5 bases not matched to a gene. Germline-derived CDR1 and CDR2 are KGHDR and SFDVKD. This CDR3 has 16 residues. CDR3 in DNA: TGTGCCACCAGTGATCCTCTTAGCGGGACCTACAATGAGCAGTTCTTC. Protein: CATSDPLSGTYNEQFF.

The chain has TRBV4-2 and TRBJ1-2; D is unclear. Trimming took off 7 bases at V and 8 bases at J, with 14 bases between the two ends. Germline V gene data show CDR1 as LGHNA and CDR2 as YNFKEQ. The CDR3 is 12 residues long. CDR3 DNA: TGTGCCAGCAATGACGGCCACGGGGGCTACACCTTC. Encoded protein: CASNDGHGGYTF.

This chain's CDR3 is CASSQRRVEQETQYF. As DNA, the CDR3 is TGTGCCAGCAGCCAACGGAGGGTAGAACAAGAGACCCAGTACTTC. The chain uses TRBV3-1 (or the pseudogene TRBV3-2) and TRBJ2-5; D might be TRBD2 (6 bases). Germline V lookup: CDR1 LGHDT, CDR2 YNNKEL (reference sequence). CDR3 length equals 15 residues. Trimming cost V 2 bases and J 2 bases, with 12 bases left between them.

V and J are TRBV12-5 and TRBJ2-1; D is uncertain. This CDR3 is built from 13 residues. Germline V gene data show CDR1 as LGHNT and CDR2 as FRNRAP. V was shortened by 1 base and J by 10 bases, with 11 bases between the two germline ends. CDR3 nucleotides: TGTGCTAGTGGTTTGGCGGCCCTCATGGAGCAGTTCTTC. Translating gives CASGLAALMEQFF.

The chain links TRBV5-5 to TRBJ2-6; 11 bases agree with TRBD1. Germline V gene lookup returns CDR1 SGHKS and CDR2 YYEKEE (reference sequence). Trimming removed 3 bases from V and 1 base from J; junction bases left unmatched: 6. There are 18 residues in the CDR3. CDR3 DNA: TGTGCCAGCAGCTGGGGGACAGGGGGAACTTCTGGGGCCAACGTCCTGACTTTC. This encodes CASSWGTGGTSGANVLTF.

The chain couples TRBV2 to TRBJ1-1, with 7 nucleotides matching TRBD1. Germline V gives CDR1 SNHLY, CDR2 FYNNEI. The CDR3 is 14 amino acids. The CDR3 DNA reads TGTGCTAGGGAACAGGGGACGGCGAACACTGAAGCTTTCTTT. Protein: CAREQGTANTEAFF.

V gene TRBV6-5 combines with J gene TRBJ1-5, with 8 bases aligning to TRBD1. CDR1 and CDR2 (germline): MNHEY, SVGAGI. The trim removed 6 bases at V and 6 bases at J, leaving 10 bases unmatched. The CDR3 covers 15 residues. In nucleotides, the CDR3 is TGTGCCAGCAGACAAGCAGGGGGCCGGGGTCAGCCCCAGCATTTT. Amino acids: CASRQAGGRGQPQHF.

The V call is TRBV28, the J call TRBJ2-2, with D perhaps matching TRBD1 (6 bases). V was clipped by 6 bases and J by 2 bases, with 13 bases between them. CDR3 size: 15 residues. CDR1 and CDR2 (germline): MDHEN, SYDVKM. The chain's CDR3 is CASSLRTANTGELFF. DNA of the CDR3: TGTGCCAGCAGCTTACGGACAGCTAACACCGGGGAGCTGTTTTTT.